A selection of T cell receptor beta chains follows, all from one sample in a study of blood T cell repertoires in COVID-19. The protocol was immunoSEQ multiplex PCR, while the TCRdb copy is restricted to in-frame clones and leaves out a portion. Of around 450,000 clones in the sample, about 85% were seen once. Sequenced input: PBMCs or T cells enriched from blood (not recorded which). The source of these receptors is a young woman with acute COVID-19. Both conserved end residues are part of each CDR3. A D gene is named only where the DNA matches it firmly. Only part of the rows carry a size: once, few, many, or a class if the clone is expanded.

j_call	d_call	v_call	clone_size	cdr3_aa	cdr3_nt
TRBJ2-3	-	TRBV7-9	-	CASSLDGGRTDTQYF	TGTGCCAGCAGCCTGGACGGGGGGCGCACAGATACGCAGTATTTT
TRBJ1-2	-	TRBV6-1	-	CASSEKTGRAGGYTF	TGTGCCAGCAGTGAAAAGACAGGTCGGGCAGGAGGCTACACCTTC
TRBJ2-5	-	TRBV2	-	CASSEGRGLGETQYF	TGTGCCAGCAGTGAAGGCAGGGGTTTGGGGGAGACCCAGTACTTC
TRBJ1-5	-	TRBV2	many	CASGPANQPQHF	TGTGCCAGCGGGCCGGCTAATCAGCCCCAGCATTTT
TRBJ2-7	-	TRBV6-6	-	CASSSDSRLEQYF	TGTGCCAGCAGTTCGGACAGTCGGTTGGAGCAGTACTTC
TRBJ1-2	TRBD1	TRBV29-1	few	CSAEDRVGYTF	TGCAGCGCCGAAGACAGGGTCGGCTACACCTTC
TRBJ2-2	TRBD1	TRBV4-3	-	CASSQDRGRGGTGELFF	TGCGCCAGCAGCCAGGACAGGGGGCGCGGAGGGACCGGGGAGCTGTTTTTT
TRBJ2-3	TRBD1	TRBV9	-	CASSVAGTGALASTDTQYF	TGTGCCAGCAGCGTAGCAGGGACAGGGGCTCTTGCGAGCACAGATACGCAGTATTTT
TRBJ2-1	-	TRBV7-9	-	CASSPLGREPDEQFF	TGTGCCAGCAGCCCCCTTGGTCGGGAGCCAGATGAGCAGTTCTTC
TRBJ1-1	-	TRBV2	-	CASSLGQREAFF	TGTGCCAGCAGCCTAGGACAGAGAGAAGCTTTCTTT
TRBJ1-2	-	TRBV24-1	-	CATSDFKDNANYGYTF	TGTGCCACCAGTGATTTCAAGGACAATGCAAACTATGGCTACACCTTC
TRBJ2-7	-	TRBV7-2	-	CASSFQIEQYF	TGTGCCAGCAGCTTCCAAATCGAGCAGTACTTC
TRBJ1-2	-	TRBV6-5	-	CASSWARKAGLGYTF	TGTGCCAGCAGTTGGGCGAGGAAAGCGGGATTAGGCTACACCTTC
TRBJ1-1	TRBD1	TRBV6-5	-	CASRGQGGTEAFF	TGTGCCAGCAGGGGACAGGGAGGGACTGAAGCTTTCTTT
TRBJ2-4	-	TRBV28	-	CASSNLRDSRNIQYF	TGTGCCAGCAGCAACCTCAGGGATTCCCGAAACATTCAGTACTTC
TRBJ1-6	-	TRBV6-6	-	CASSSGESRNSPLHF	TGTGCCAGCAGTTCAGGGGAGAGTCGAAATTCACCCCTCCACTTT
TRBJ1-1	-	TRBV19	-	CASSIPGTEAFF	TGTGCCAGTAGTATCCCCGGGACAGAAGCTTTCTTT
TRBJ2-5	-	TRBV2	-	CASSVGGETQYF	TGTGCCAGCAGTGTGGGAGGAGAGACCCAGTACTTC
TRBJ2-3	TRBD2	TRBV6-4	-	CASSPSGGPTDTQYF	TGTGCCAGCAGCCCGAGCGGGGGCCCCACAGATACGCAGTATTTT
TRBJ1-3	TRBD1	TRBV28	-	CASSLPIGTGGNTIYF	TGTGCCAGCAGTTTACCCATTGGGACAGGCGGAAACACCATATATTTT